This record concerns one T cell receptor beta chain sequence. Assay: immunoSEQ multiplex PCR; the TCRdb copy retains only in-frame clones and omits some. The table lists 7,900 or so clones, 87% of them singletons, with roughly 29% in the top ten. The record originates from a study of OX40 agonist ivuxolimab in advanced cancers. The germline V gene encodes CDR1 PRHDT and CDR2 FYEKMQ (reference sequence). Trimming left V 2 bases short and J 2 bases short, with 9 bases between. This CDR3 comprises 14 residues. This chain links TRBV13 with TRBJ2-5, with D unresolved. The sample was CD4+ or CD8+ T cells sorted from blood, taken in a trial of the OX40 agonist ivuxolimab. The receptor comes from an adult with an advanced solid tumor such as melanoma, head and neck, liver or kidney cancer. Here the CDR3 DNA reads TGTGCCAGCAGCTTAAGTCTCGGGCAAGAGACCCAGTACTTC. Its translation: CASSLSLGQETQYF.